Sequencing of this T cell receptor beta chain was carried out in a study of shared clonotypes between healthy human individuals. Germline V gene lookup returns CDR1 MNHEY and CDR2 SMNVEV (reference sequence). This CDR3 is built from 14 residues. V trimming: 5 bases; J trimming: 2 bases; junction bases outside the gene matches: 5. Regarding this clone: The target antigen is unknown.

Clones were sequenced by immunoSEQ multiplex PCR, and TCRdb holds only the in-frame ones, with some missing. The table has millions of clones, about 95% seen once. Overall study findings and caveats: A few donors shared about 5% of their naive CD4 clonotypes. Researchers sampled blood only, noting tissue repertoires likely differ.

CD45RO-negative, CCR7-selected cells formed the naive CD8 fraction, which excluded terminally differentiated effector memory CD45RA+ cells. This sequence originates from a man between 18 and 29 years old in good health. This chain connects TRBV27 to TRBJ2-7, with 8 bases that match TRBD1. Material for sequencing was naive CD8+ T cells sorted from blood. The chain's CDR3 is CASSGTGPTYEQYF. The CDR3 bases are TGTGCCAGCAGTGGGACAGGACCTACCTACGAGCAGTACTTC.